Listed below are T cell receptor beta chains from one sample, sequenced in a study of blood T cell repertoires in COVID-19. Only in-frame clones appear in the TCRdb table, and some are missing; sequencing was by immunoSEQ multiplex PCR. The data hold approximately 12,000 clones, with more than 65% observed a single time. Material for sequencing was peripheral blood. These TCRs come from a man aged 55 to 70 with COVID-19, enrolled during active disease. Each CDR3 is given with its conserved first and last residue.

v_gene: TRBV7-9
j_gene: TRBJ1-1
CDR3aa: CASSLAEAGTEAFF

v_gene: TRBV15
j_gene: TRBJ2-1
CDR3aa: CATEDRFHEQFF

v_gene: TRBV4-1
j_gene: TRBJ2-7
CDR3aa: CASSLPGTGGEQYF

v_gene: TRBV15
j_gene: TRBJ1-2
CDR3aa: CATSRDPQGTPNYGYTF

v_gene: TRBV27
j_gene: TRBJ1-6
CDR3aa: CASSSKQGAPLHF

v_gene: TRBV28
j_gene: TRBJ1-4
CDR3aa: CASSLDRVGTLATNEKLFF

v_gene: TRBV3-1/TRBV3-2
j_gene: TRBJ2-1
CDR3aa: CASSLGTSGRVIDEQFF

v_gene: TRBV7-6
j_gene: TRBJ2-7
CDR3aa: CASSSVRDGSSYEQYF

v_gene: TRBV7-2
j_gene: TRBJ1-5
CDR3aa: CASSLGEAQHF

v_gene: TRBV29-1
j_gene: TRBJ1-1
CDR3aa: CSVEGHLNTEAFF

v_gene: TRBV11-2
j_gene: TRBJ2-1
CDR3aa: CASSFNVRLAGANEQFF

v_gene: TRBV25-1
j_gene: TRBJ1-2
CDR3aa: CASSESLFEGYGYTF

v_gene: TRBV30
j_gene: TRBJ1-4
CDR3aa: CAWRDRVGEKLFF

v_gene: TRBV5-1
j_gene: TRBJ2-3
CDR3aa: CASSSGLAGTDTQYF

v_gene: TRBV27
j_gene: TRBJ1-4
CDR3aa: CASSHREGEKLFF

v_gene: TRBV13
j_gene: TRBJ1-6
CDR3aa: CASRNRGGANSPLHF

v_gene: TRBV5-1
j_gene: TRBJ2-1
CDR3aa: CASRVGQSYNEQFF

v_gene: TRBV11-2
j_gene: TRBJ1-2
CDR3aa: CASSPWDRGAINYGYTF

v_gene: TRBV6-2/TRBV6-3
j_gene: TRBJ1-1
CDR3aa: CASSLTGDIPEAFF

v_gene: TRBV28
j_gene: TRBJ2-1
CDR3aa: CASSLDVEGLARNEQFF

v_gene: TRBV27
j_gene: TRBJ2-1
CDR3aa: CASSLSIMSQRGPYNEQFF

v_gene: TRBV27
j_gene: TRBJ1-1
CDR3aa: CASYGIWANTEAFF

v_gene: TRBV3-1/TRBV3-2
j_gene: TRBJ1-2
CDR3aa: CASSQKRWIEPNYGYTF

v_gene: TRBV18
j_gene: TRBJ1-2
CDR3aa: CASSPPTESYGYTF

v_gene: TRBV12-3/TRBV12-4
j_gene: TRBJ2-5
CDR3aa: CASTPSRRETQYF

v_gene: TRBV11-2
j_gene: TRBJ1-2
CDR3aa: CASSRGYNYGYTF

v_gene: TRBV5-4
j_gene: TRBJ2-7
CDR3aa: CASSSISGFGQYF

v_gene: TRBV11-3
j_gene: TRBJ2-1
CDR3aa: CASSSNRGGTYNEQFF

v_gene: TRBV19
j_gene: TRBJ2-7
CDR3aa: CASSGTGARYEQYF

v_gene: TRBV7-9
j_gene: TRBJ2-5
CDR3aa: CASSSQASGRHQETQYF

v_gene: TRBV25-1
j_gene: TRBJ1-6
CDR3aa: CASSPTGGDSPLHF

v_gene: TRBV2
j_gene: TRBJ2-7
CDR3aa: CASSEPAYEQYF

v_gene: TRBV6-5
j_gene: TRBJ1-1
CDR3aa: CASPYLGGPETAFF

v_gene: TRBV5-1
j_gene: TRBJ2-3
CDR3aa: CASSFQGLRGTDTQYF

v_gene: TRBV6-6
j_gene: TRBJ2-1
CDR3aa: CASSYSSSGDYNEQFF

v_gene: TRBV4-1
j_gene: TRBJ1-5
CDR3aa: CASSPNPGEGDQPQHF

v_gene: TRBV19
j_gene: TRBJ1-2
CDR3aa: CASTPRNSPLRGYTF

v_gene: TRBV3-1/TRBV3-2
j_gene: TRBJ2-1
CDR3aa: CASSQGGTGGNEQFF

v_gene: TRBV19
j_gene: TRBJ2-3
CDR3aa: CASSIAVLRVRNSDTQYF

v_gene: TRBV7-2
j_gene: TRBJ2-1
CDR3aa: CASSFSSSYNEQFF